Included here is one T cell receptor beta chain sequence, with context. The sample belongs to a study of blood T cell repertoires in COVID-19. Study summary: Sites across the United States, Italy and Spain contributed samples from acute and convalescent COVID-19. PBMCs, B-cell-depleted T cells, or T cells provided the cDNA or gDNA that made up the material.

Source study methods: Amplification from reference gene primers served as the basis for estimated nucleated cell counts. Sequencing used immunoSEQ multiplex PCR; TCRdb keeps in-frame clones, though not all of them. D and trimming were read from the DNA, whereas the V and J calls and clone size are those reported in that table. Found here are fewer than 250,000 clones, around 84% of them singletons; the top ten hold approximately 10%. CDR3 length equals 14 residues. Germline CDR1 SNHLY, CDR2 FYNNEI. V was trimmed by 5 bases and J by 4 bases, leaving 11 bases between them. V usage is TRBV2 and J usage is TRBJ1-4, with D possibly matching TRBD1 (6 bases). Material for sequencing was peripheral blood. This TCR derives from a woman aged 80 or over with COVID-19, enrolled during active disease. As DNA, the CDR3 is TGTGCCAGCAGTAAGGACAGCCTTAATGAAAAACTGTTTTTT. It encodes CASSKDSLNEKLFF.